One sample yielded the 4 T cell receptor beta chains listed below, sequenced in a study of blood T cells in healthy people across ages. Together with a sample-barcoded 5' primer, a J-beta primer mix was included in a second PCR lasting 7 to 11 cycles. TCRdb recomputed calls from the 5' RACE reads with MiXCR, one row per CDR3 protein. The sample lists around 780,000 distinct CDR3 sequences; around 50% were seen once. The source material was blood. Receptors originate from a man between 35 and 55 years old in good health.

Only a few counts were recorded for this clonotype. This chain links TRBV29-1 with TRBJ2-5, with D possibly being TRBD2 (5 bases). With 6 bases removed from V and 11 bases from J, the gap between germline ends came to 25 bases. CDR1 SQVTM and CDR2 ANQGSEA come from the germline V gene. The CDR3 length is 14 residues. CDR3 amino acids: CSVHVEGVYGEQYF. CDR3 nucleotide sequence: TGCAGCGTCCACGTTGAGGGAGTTTACGGGGAGCAGTACTTC. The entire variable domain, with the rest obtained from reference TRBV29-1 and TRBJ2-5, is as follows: SAVISQKPSRDICQRGTSLTIQCQVDSQVTMMFWYRQQPGQSLTLIATANQGSEATYESGFVIDKFPISRPNLTFSTLTVSNMSPEDSSIYLCSVHVEGVYGEQYFGPGTRLLVL.

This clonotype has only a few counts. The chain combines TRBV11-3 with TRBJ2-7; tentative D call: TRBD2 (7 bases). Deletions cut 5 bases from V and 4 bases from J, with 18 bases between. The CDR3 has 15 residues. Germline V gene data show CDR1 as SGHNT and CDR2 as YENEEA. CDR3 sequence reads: CASSAGGGSFYEQYF. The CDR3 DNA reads TGTGCCAGCAGCGCCGGGGGCGGGAGCTTTTACGAGCAGTACTTC.

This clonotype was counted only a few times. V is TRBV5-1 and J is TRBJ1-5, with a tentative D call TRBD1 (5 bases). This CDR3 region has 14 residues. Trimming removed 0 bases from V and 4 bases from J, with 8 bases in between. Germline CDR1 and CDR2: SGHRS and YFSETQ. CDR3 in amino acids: CASSLVGENQPQHF. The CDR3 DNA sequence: TGCGCCAGCAGCTTGGTGGGGGAGAATCAGCCCCAGCATTTT.

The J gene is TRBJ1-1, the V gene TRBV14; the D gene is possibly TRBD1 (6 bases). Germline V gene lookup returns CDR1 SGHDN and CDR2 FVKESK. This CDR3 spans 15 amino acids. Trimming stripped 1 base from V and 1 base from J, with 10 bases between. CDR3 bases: TGTGCCAGCAGCCAAGTTGCGACAGGGAACACTGAAGCTTTCTTT. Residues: CASSQVATGNTEAFF.